These 21 T cell receptor beta chains originate from one sample sequenced in a study of blood T cell repertoires in COVID-19. Assay used: immunoSEQ multiplex PCR; TCRdb lists only in-frame clones, some missing. The profile shows 45,000 to 65,000 clones, 90% of them singletons. Sample: peripheral blood. The receptors derive from a human donor in a cohort sampled during active COVID-19.

The chain combines TRBV9 with TRBJ2-1, with 8 bases identical to TRBD2. This CDR3 is 15 amino acids long. J was trimmed by 2 bases and V by 0 bases; bases with no gene match: 1. Germline values: CDR1 SGDLS, CDR2 YYNGEE. CDR3 DNA sequence: TGTGCCAGCAGCGTAGACGGGGGGGCCTACAATGAGCAGTTCTTC. It encodes CASSVDGGAYNEQFF.

This chain joins TRBV7-2 and TRBJ2-4; 13 bases agree with TRBD2. The V gene's germline CDR1 is SGHTA and CDR2 FQGNSA. The CDR3 is made up of 17 amino acids. The J segment lost 9 bases and the V segment lost 5 bases, leaving 13 bases of the junction unmatched. The CDR3 protein is CASSTLGLAGNGGIQYF. The CDR3, as DNA: TGTGCCAGCAGCACACTGGGACTAGCGGGAAATGGGGGCATTCAGTACTTC.

The chain couples TRBV2 to TRBJ1-1, with 7 bases aligning to TRBD1. Per germline, CDR1 SNHLY and CDR2 FYNNEI. Trimming took 4 bases from V and 8 from J; bases not matched to a gene: 1. The CDR3 extends over 11 amino acids. CDR3 nucleotide sequence: TGTGCCAGCAGTGGGACAGGAGAAGCTTTCTTT. Translating it yields CASSGTGEAFF. The whole variable domain, remainder taken from reference TRBV2 and TRBJ1-1, is EPEVTQTPSHQVTQMGQEVILRCVPISNHLYFYWYRQILGQKVEFLVSFYNNEISEKSEIFDDQFSVERPDGSNFTLKIRSTKLEDSAMYFCASSGTGEAFFGQGTRLTVV.

This chain connects TRBV7-2 to TRBJ1-5; TRBD1 aligns across 7 bases. V gave up 1 base and J gave up 1 base; unmatched junction bases: 4. This CDR3 has 16 amino acids. The germline gives CDR1 SGHTA, CDR2 FQGNSA. CDR3 coding DNA: TGTGCCAGCAGCTTAGGTCGGGACAGCAGCAATCAGCCCCAGCATTTT. It yields the protein CASSLGRDSSNQPQHF.

This chain joins TRBV25-1 and TRBJ2-6; D gene unclear. V gave up 5 bases and J gave up 2 bases, with 4 bases separating them. Germline V lookup: CDR1 MGHDK, CDR2 SYGVNS. This CDR3 spans 13 amino acids. CDR3 DNA sequence: TGTGCCAGCAGTTCCGCTGGGGCCAACGTCCTGACTTTC. Protein: CASSSAGANVLTF.

The V gene is TRBV10-3, the J gene TRBJ2-2; 8 bases line up with TRBD1. The CDR3 runs 18 residues. After removal of 3 bases from V and 0 bases from J, the junction contained 9 bases not matched to a gene. The V gene's germline CDR1 is ENHRY and CDR2 SYGVKD. The DNA of the CDR3 is TGTGCCATCAGTGAAATCCTGACAGGGGAAGCGAACACCGGGGAGCTGTTTTTT. Translation: CAISEILTGEANTGELFF.

V and J are TRBV28 and TRBJ2-4; no definite D call. The CDR3 sequence is 16 residues long. Looked up from germline, CDR1 is MDHEN and CDR2 is SYDVKM. V was trimmed by 5 bases and J by 2 bases, leaving 16 bases between them. The chain's CDR3 is CASSTLQRLTKNIQYF. The DNA of the CDR3 is TGTGCCAGCAGTACCCTGCAGAGGCTGACCAAAAACATTCAGTACTTC.

The chain couples TRBV7-2 to TRBJ1-3; D call uncertain. The CDR3 has 15 residues. V lost 4 bases and J lost 0, with 10 bases in between. Germline V lookup: CDR1 SGHTA, CDR2 FQGNSA. For the CDR3, the DNA is TGTGCCAGCAGCTCCCGACTCTACTCTGGAAACACCATATATTTT. Amino acid sequence: CASSSRLYSGNTIYF.

The chain combines TRBV6-1 with TRBJ1-2; perhaps TRBD1 as D (6 bases). CDR1 and CDR2 from the germline V gene are MNHNS and SASEGT. The CDR3 sequence is 15 residues long. Trimming cost V 1 base and J 5 bases, with 14 bases left between them. The CDR3 DNA reads as TGTGCCAGCAGTGAAGGCGGGGGGAGGGGGTATGGCTACACCTTC. It is translated as CASSEGGGRGYGYTF.

The chain uses TRBV5-1 and TRBJ2-3; TRBD2 agrees at 10 bases. Looked up from germline, CDR1 is SGHRS and CDR2 is YFSETQ. V shed 4 bases, J shed 3 bases, and the junction held 8 bases outside the gene matches. CDR3 size: 16 residues. The CDR3 sequence is CASSLEREGQTDTQYF. For the CDR3, the DNA is TGCGCCAGCAGCCTAGAGCGGGAGGGCCAAACAGATACGCAGTATTTT.

The rearrangement joins TRBV6-2 or TRBV6-3 to TRBJ2-3; D gene ambiguous. In germline, CDR1 is MNHEY, CDR2 SVGEGT. This CDR3 contains 13 residues. Trimming stripped 5 bases from V and 4 bases from J, with 10 bases between. This CDR3 reads CASSRESADTQYF. The CDR3 bases are TGTGCCAGCAGTCGCGAAAGCGCAGATACGCAGTATTTT.

The chain is built from TRBV2 and TRBJ1-3; D gene ambiguous. This CDR3 comprises 16 residues. The V end was cut by 5 bases, the J end by 0 bases, with 14 bases between. Germline CDR1 is SNHLY and CDR2 is FYNNEI. The CDR3 DNA follows: TGTGCCAGCAGTCATAGCCTGACCTTCTCTGGAAACACCATATATTTT. It specifies CASSHSLTFSGNTIYF.

V gene TRBV2 combines with J gene TRBJ2-4; D is uncertain. V was shortened by 3 bases and J by 0 bases, with 18 bases between the two germline ends. Germline assignment: CDR1 SNHLY and CDR2 FYNNEI. The CDR3 consists of 18 residues. CDR3 nucleotides: TGTGCCAGCAGTGATCGCGGAATCCCGTCTCTAGCCAAAAACATTCAGTACTTC. Amino acids: CASSDRGIPSLAKNIQYF.

This chain links TRBV4-1 with TRBJ2-2; D is unclear. Germline V gene lookup returns CDR1 MGHRA and CDR2 YSYEKL. V shed 5 bases and J shed 5 bases, with 12 bases lying between them. This CDR3 contains 14 residues. The DNA for the CDR3 is TGCGCCAGCAGCAGAGAATTGGTTACCGGGGAGCTGTTTTTT. Protein sequence: CASSRELVTGELFF.

The J gene is TRBJ1-4, the V gene TRBV19, with 11 bases aligning to TRBD1. The J segment lost 0 bases and the V segment lost 6 bases, leaving 0 bases of the junction unmatched. Germline V gene lookup returns CDR1 LNHDA and CDR2 SQIVND (reference sequence). The CDR3 spans 15 residues. For the CDR3, the DNA is TGTGCCAGTAGGGGACAGGGGGCAACTAATGAAAAACTGTTTTTT. Its protein is CASRGQGATNEKLFF. Full variable domain (outside the CDR3, taken from reference TRBV19 and TRBJ1-4): DGGITQSPKYLFRKEGQNVTLSCEQNLNHDAMYWYRQDPGQGLRLIYYSQIVNDFQKGDIAEGYSVSREKKESFPLTVTSAQKNPTAFYLCASRGQGATNEKLFFGSGTQLSVL.

The rearrangement uses TRBV6-2 or TRBV6-3 and TRBJ1-1, with TRBD1 as a possible D gene (5 bases). Germline-derived CDR1 and CDR2 are MNHEY and SVGEGT. The CDR3 is 13 amino acids. Trimming removed 2 bases from V and 4 bases from J, with 8 bases in between. CDR3 amino acids: CASSYPGGTEAFF. The CDR3 DNA follows: TGTGCCAGCAGTTACCCCGGGGGCACTGAAGCTTTCTTT.

CDR3 sequence: CASSQVWRTNTEAFF. DNA of the CDR3: TGCGCCAGCAGCCAAGTTTGGAGGACGAACACTGAAGCTTTCTTT. The chain employs TRBV4-3 and TRBJ1-1, with D unresolved. This CDR3 is 15 amino acids long. Trimming pared 1 base from V and 1 base from J, leaving 10 bases between. CDR1 is LGHNA, CDR2 YSLEER, per germline.

This clone occurred a few times. The CDR3 here is CASSFLQGETQYF. In DNA, the CDR3 is TGTGCCAGCAGTTTTTTGCAGGGGGAGACCCAGTACTTC. The V and J genes are TRBV28 and TRBJ2-5, with a possible D match to TRBD1 (6 bases). The CDR3 covers 13 residues. Germline V gene sequence: CDR1 MDHEN, CDR2 SYDVKM. V was pared by 3 bases and J by 5 bases, with 10 bases between.

The chain recombines TRBV27 with TRBJ2-1; the D is unclear. Germline-derived CDR1 and CDR2 are MNHEY and SMNVEV (reference sequence). Trimming removed 3 bases from V and 5 bases from J, with 8 bases in between. The CDR3 has 13 amino acids. In DNA, the CDR3 is TGTGCCAGCAGTTTTCCTGGAGACAATGAGCAGTTCTTC. This gives the protein CASSFPGDNEQFF.

This chain links TRBV7-3 with TRBJ2-3, with 10 positions matching TRBD2. The junction had 5 bases not matched to a gene; V was cut back by 5 bases and J by 6 bases. In germline, CDR1 is SGHTA, CDR2 FQGTGA. CDR3 length: 14 residues. CDR3 bases: TGTGCCAGCAGCATCCTAGCGGGAGATGATACGCAGTATTTT. It specifies CASSILAGDDTQYF.

The CDR3 DNA reads TGTGCCACCAGCAGAGAGCGGGCGTTACACAATGAGCAGTTCTTC. Protein product: CATSRERALHNEQFF. The chain uses TRBV15 and TRBJ2-1; TRBD2 might be the D (5 bases). The CDR3 is 15 residues long. With 0 bases removed from V and 5 bases from J, the gap between germline ends came to 11 bases. The germline CDR1 and CDR2 sequences are LNHNV and YYDKDF (reference sequence).